This TCR beta chain originates from a study of cytomegalovirus exposure and HLA in healthy donors. Everyone who donated was a healthy bone marrow donor. Regarding this clone: Its target is not known.

J was trimmed by 4 bases and V by 1 base; bases with no gene match: 7. Germline CDR1 MGHRA, CDR2 YSYEKL. The CDR3 is 16 residues long. Overall study findings and caveats: Associated with cytomegalovirus, according to the listing, were fewer than 200 TCR beta chains. A few CMV-associated chains were confirmed in vitro to be specific for CMV antigens. The study dropped some indistinguishable V segments, TRBV6-2 and TRBV6-3 among them.

PCR was performed using 60 Vbeta and 13 Jbeta primers. Some clones are missing from TCRdb's copy, which holds only in-frame ones; the method was immunoSEQ multiplex PCR. This sample has about 130,000 clones, with 75% found just once. The sample was PBMCs. The receptor was isolated from a man aged 25-45 years in good health and CMV-seronegative. V and J are TRBV4-1 and TRBJ2-3, with 8 bases aligning to TRBD2. CDR3 nucleotides: TGCGCCAGCAGCCAAGGGGACGGGAGGGGCTCAGATACGCAGTATTTT. It codes for CASSQGDGRGSDTQYF.